Presented here are 17 T cell receptor beta chains from one specimen sequenced in a study of beta chain features in type 1 diabetes. Their antigen targets remain unknown. What was sequenced were expressed TCRB transcripts, since all of the isolated RNA had been reverse transcribed. Repertoires were generated with immunoSEQ multiplex PCR, while TCRdb's copy carries only in-frame clones and drops some. The sample includes some 200,000 clones, 16% of them seen just once. General study points: Shorter TCRB CDR3s, moderately but significantly so, marked every one of the four CD4+ subsets in Type 1 diabetes patients.

What was sequenced was naive CD4+ T cells from blood. These receptors were collected from a man under 40 with type 1 diabetes.

V gene TRBV18 combines with J gene TRBJ1-4, with unresolved D. Germline values: CDR1 KGHSH, CDR2 LQKENI. This CDR3 spans 15 amino acids. V was trimmed by 3 bases and J by 0 bases, leaving 8 bases between them. As DNA, the CDR3 is TGTGCCAGCTCACCGAGGACTTCAACTAATGAAAAACTGTTTTTT. Translated, it gives CASSPRTSTNEKLFF.

This sequence joins TRBV28 and TRBJ2-1; D could derive from TRBD1 or TRBD2 (6 bases each). The CDR3 has 15 amino acids. The V end was cut by 4 bases, the J end by 10 bases, with 20 bases between. CDR1 is MDHEN, CDR2 SYDVKM, per germline. The CDR3: CASSWGARDTIEQFF. As DNA, the CDR3 is TGTGCCAGCAGTTGGGGGGCCAGAGATACAATCGAGCAGTTCTTC. The entire variable domain, with the rest obtained from reference TRBV28 and TRBJ2-1, is as follows: DVKVTQSSRYLVKRTGEKVFLECVQDMDHENMFWYRQDPGLGLRLIYFSYDVKMKEKGDIPEGYSVSREKKERFSLILESASTNQTSMYLCASSWGARDTIEQFFGPGTRLTVL.

This clone was observed a handful of times. The gene calls are TRBV18 and TRBJ2-1, with 9 bases matching TRBD1. The CDR3 sequence is 16 residues long. Germline V CDR1 and CDR2: KGHSH, LQKENI. The V segment lost 1 base and the J segment 6 bases; nucleotides outside the gene matches: 7. This CDR3 reads CASSPQQGQGGNEQFF. DNA for the CDR3: TGTGCCAGCTCACCACAACAGGGACAGGGAGGCAATGAGCAGTTCTTC.

The chain couples TRBV29-1 to TRBJ2-7; D is possibly TRBD1 (6 bases). This CDR3 has 14 amino acids. Germline assignment: CDR1 SQVTM and CDR2 ANQGSEA. The V and J ends lost 0 bases and 8 bases respectively, with 17 bases between them. The CDR3 protein is CSVEDPDRASQQYF. The CDR3, as DNA: TGCAGCGTTGAAGACCCGGACAGAGCAAGCCAGCAGTACTTC.

The chain has TRBV6-1 and TRBJ2-5; D unresolved. The CDR3 loop spans 12 amino acids. Germline values: CDR1 MNHNS, CDR2 SASEGT. V was shortened by 7 bases and J by 3 bases, with 9 bases between the two germline ends. CDR3 nucleotides: TGTGCCAGCAAACGAATGAAAGAGACCCAGTACTTC. Amino acids: CASKRMKETQYF.

The gene calls are TRBV14 and TRBJ2-1, with 9 bases identical to TRBD2. The V gene end was trimmed by 4 bases and the J gene end by 7 bases; junction bases not matched to a gene: 11. CDR3 size: 16 residues. CDR1 is SGHDN, CDR2 FVKESK, per germline. CDR3 DNA: TGTGCCAGCAGCCCTATTGTTAGCGGGAGTTTGAATGAGCAGTTCTTC. Translated: CASSPIVSGSLNEQFF.

Only a few counts were recorded for this clone. The chain has TRBV9 and TRBJ2-2; 9 bases are a match to TRBD2. The germline CDR1 and CDR2 sequences are SGDLS and YYNGEE. The CDR3 covers 17 residues. J was trimmed by 1 base and V by 6 bases; bases with no gene match: 10. CDR3 nucleotide sequence: TGTGCCAGCACGAATGGGCTAGCGGGACAGAACACCGGGGAGCTGTTTTTT. Translated, it gives CASTNGLAGQNTGELFF.

The chain links TRBV9 to TRBJ2-1, with D perhaps matching TRBD2 (6 bases). With 2 bases removed from V and 2 bases from J, the gap between germline ends came to 14 bases. The CDR3 loop spans 16 amino acids. In germline, CDR1 is SGDLS, CDR2 YYNGEE. The CDR3 DNA is TGTGCCAGCAGCGTTGTTTCCGGGAGAACCTACAATGAGCAGTTCTTC. It codes for CASSVVSGRTYNEQFF.

This rearrangement joins TRBV19 to TRBJ2-5; D perhaps matches TRBD2 (5 bases). The V end lost 4 bases, the J end lost 7 bases, and 19 bases lay between the germline ends. The CDR3 is 15 amino acids. Germline V gene sequence: CDR1 LNHDA, CDR2 SQIVND (reference sequence). The CDR3: CASSTDGGRLWTQYF. The CDR3 DNA is TGTGCCAGTAGTACGGACGGAGGTCGTTTGTGGACCCAGTACTTC.

J is TRBJ1-2 and V is TRBV4-1, with 9 nucleotides matching TRBD1. The CDR3 totals 15 residues. From germline, CDR1 is MGHRA and CDR2 YSYEKL. The J segment lost 1 base and the V segment lost 6 bases, leaving 6 bases of the junction unmatched. CDR3 sequence reads: CASRRGQGRNYGYTF. In nucleotides, the CDR3 is TGCGCCAGCAGGCGAGGACAGGGGCGTAACTATGGCTACACCTTC.

The V and J genes are TRBV29-1 and TRBJ2-6, with D unclear. Deletions cut 4 bases from V and 2 bases from J, with 9 bases between. The CDR3 covers 14 residues. The germline CDR1 and CDR2 sequences are SQVTM and ANQGSEA. CDR3 DNA: TGCAGCGTTGGAAGAGATCCTGGGGCCAACGTCCTGACTTTC. Amino acids: CSVGRDPGANVLTF. Combining the CDR3 with reference TRBV29-1 and TRBJ2-6 gives the whole variable domain SAVISQKPSRDICQRGTSLTIQCQVDSQVTMMFWYRQQPGQSLTLIATANQGSEATYESGFVIDKFPISRPNLTFSTLTVSNMSPEDSSIYLCSVGRDPGANVLTFGAGSRLTVL.

A note on this clone: A junction boundary mismatches the germline segment, possibly from a read error. The CDR3 DNA sequence: TGTGCCAGCTCACCACTGGGCGACAGGGGGCAAATCTTC. Translation gives CASSPLGDRGQIF. This chain connects TRBV18 to TRBJ2-1; 10 bases fit TRBD1. Germline CDR1 KGHSH, CDR2 LQKENI. The CDR3 totals 13 residues.

In its sample, this clone was seen a few times. J is TRBJ1-4 and V is TRBV10-3; 7 nucleotides agree with TRBD1. V shed 4 bases and J 8 bases; nucleotides not matched to a gene: 4. CDR3 length: 13 amino acids. Per germline, CDR1 ENHRY and CDR2 SYGVKD. The CDR3 spells CAISVGTAEKLFF. The CDR3 bases are TGTGCCATCAGTGTGGGGACAGCAGAAAAACTGTTTTTT.

This clone was recorded a few times. This specimen includes other DNA sequences encoding the same CDR3. The rearrangement links TRBV29-1 to TRBJ2-4; the D is unclear. V was shortened by 4 bases and J by 0 bases, with 7 bases between the two germline ends. The germline V gene encodes CDR1 SQVTM and CDR2 ANQGSEA. The CDR3 is 13 amino acids. CDR3 coding DNA: TGCAGCGTTGGACTCCTAGCCAAAAACATTCAGTACTTC. Protein product: CSVGLLAKNIQYF.

This clone was counted between two and nine times. The rearrangement uses TRBV29-1 and TRBJ2-1; 7 nucleotides line up with TRBD2. This CDR3 region has 13 residues. Germline CDR1 SQVTM, CDR2 ANQGSEA. The CDR3: CSLRGRNVNEQFF. CDR3 DNA sequence: TGCAGTCTCCGCGGGAGAAATGTGAATGAGCAGTTCTTC.

J is TRBJ1-1 and V is TRBV30, with 8 nucleotides matching TRBD1. The CDR3 sequence is 13 residues long. Germline values: CDR1 GTSNPN, CDR2 SVGIG (reference sequence). The J segment lost 4 bases and the V segment lost 2 bases, leaving 3 bases of the junction unmatched. The DNA of the CDR3 is TGTGCCTGGAGTTTGGACAGGGTCACTGAAGCTTTCTTT. Translation gives CAWSLDRVTEAFF.

The table lists this clone with a few counts. This chain uses TRBV30 with TRBJ2-5; TRBD1 is a possible D gene (6 bases). V was cut by 5 bases and J by 6 bases, with 10 bases left in between. Germline V CDR1 and CDR2: GTSNPN, SVGIG (reference sequence). This CDR3 is built from 11 residues. CDR3 protein: CAWRTAQTQYF. The CDR3 DNA follows: TGTGCCTGGCGGACAGCCCAGACCCAGTACTTC. The entire variable domain, with the rest obtained from reference TRBV30 and TRBJ2-5, is as follows: SQTIHQWPATLVQPVGSPLSLECTVEGTSNPNLYWYRQAAGRGLQLLFYSVGIGQISSEVPQNLSASRPQDRQFILSSKKLLLSDSGFYLCAWRTAQTQYFGPGTRLLVL.